Listed below are T cell receptor beta chains from one sample, sequenced in a study of Graves' ophthalmopathy and Graves' hyperthyroidism. In TCRdb, the multiplex PCR reads were re-called with MiXCR into one record per CDR3 protein. The table includes more than 1,000,000 distinct CDR3 sequences, approximately 35% detected once. Sequenced material: peripheral blood or thyroid tissue (not recorded which). Every receptor here comes from an adult man with Graves' hyperthyroidism. Each CDR3 is given with its conserved first and last residue. A D gene is named only where the DNA matches it firmly. Rows give clone size only sometimes, using once, few, many, or a class for an expanded clone.

size | J | V | D | CDR3 | DNA
many | TRBJ1-5 | TRBV20-1 | - | CSARGLGHNQPQHF | TGCAGTGCTAGAGGGTTAGGCCACAATCAGCCCCAGCATTTT
- | TRBJ1-2 | TRBV6-5 | - | CASSYSTMSNYGYTF | TGTGCCAGCAGTTACTCGACCATGAGTAACTATGGCTACACCTTC
- | TRBJ2-5 | TRBV15 | - | CATSSGSGQETQYF | TGTGCCACCAGCAGTGGGTCGGGTCAAGAGACCCAGTACTTC
many | TRBJ1-2 | TRBV29-1 | TRBD1 | CSVDPMTGDFYGYTF | TGCAGCGTTGACCCAATGACAGGGGATTTCTATGGCTACACCTTC
- | TRBJ1-1 | TRBV7-6 | TRBD1 | CATGRQGDEAFF | TGTGCCACGGGAAGACAGGGCGATGAAGCTTTCTTT
- | TRBJ1-1 | TRBV12-3/TRBV12-4 | - | CASSLTEVTEAFF | TGTGCCAGCAGTTTAACGGAAGTTACTGAAGCTTTCTTT
- | TRBJ2-2 | TRBV20-1 | - | CSATEGGGLNTGELFF | TGCAGTGCTACCGAGGGGGGGGGACTGAACACCGGGGAGCTGTTTTTT
many | TRBJ2-7 | TRBV2 | TRBD1 | CASSGPGQGRYEQYF | TGTGCCAGCAGTGGACCGGGACAGGGGCGCTACGAGCAGTACTTC
- | TRBJ2-5 | TRBV10-1 | TRBD2 | CASSRTGLAGGETQYF | TGTGCCAGCAGCCGGACGGGACTAGCGGGAGGAGAGACCCAGTACTTC
- | TRBJ1-2 | TRBV7-9 | - | CASSLPGRSAYGYTF | TGTGCCAGCAGTTTACCGGGACGGAGCGCCTATGGCTACACCTTC
- | TRBJ2-5 | TRBV7-9 | - | CASTHSTGETQYF | TGTGCCAGCACCCATTCGACAGGAGAGACCCAGTACTTC
few | TRBJ2-5 | TRBV18 | - | CASSPPSSQETQYF | TGTGCCAGCTCACCACCGTCAAGTCAAGAGACCCAGTACTTC
- | TRBJ1-2 | TRBV28 | TRBD1 | CTSRDGTGDGYTF | TGTACCAGCAGAGACGGGACAGGGGATGGCTACACCTTC
- | TRBJ1-5 | TRBV10-2 | TRBD1 | CASRPLTGQGTQPQHF | TGCGCCAGCAGACCCCTGACAGGGCAGGGCACTCAGCCCCAGCATTTT
many | TRBJ2-7 | TRBV25-1 | - | CASSEAGRLRDYEQYF | TGTGCCAGCAGTGAAGCCGGGAGACTTAGGGACTACGAGCAGTACTTC
once | TRBJ1-2 | TRBV15 | TRBD1 | CATSRAGQGWDGYTF | TGTGCCACCAGCAGAGCCGGACAGGGTTGGGATGGCTACACCTTC
many | TRBJ1-2 | TRBV5-1 | - | CASSLEGERGYTF | TGCGCCAGCAGCTTGGAAGGGGAACGTGGCTACACCTTC
- | TRBJ1-3 | TRBV19 | - | CASSTPGWSAGNTIYF | TGTGCCAGTAGTACCCCAGGGTGGAGTGCCGGAAACACCATATATTTT
- | TRBJ2-5 | TRBV7-2 | - | CASRETRGFRETQYF | TGTGCCAGCAGAGAGACCAGGGGATTTCGCGAGACCCAGTACTTC
- | TRBJ1-1 | TRBV9 | - | CASSLFGGLSTEAFF | TGTGCCAGCAGTTTATTCGGGGGCCTGAGCACTGAAGCTTTCTTT
many | TRBJ1-2 | TRBV20-1 | - | CSAPDVEYGYTF | TGCAGTGCTCCGGACGTTGAATATGGCTACACCTTC
many | TRBJ2-7 | TRBV7-8 | TRBD1 | CASSLARGTTYEQYF | TGTGCCAGCAGCTTAGCCAGGGGGACAACCTACGAGCAGTACTTC
many | TRBJ2-7 | TRBV5-8 | TRBD1 | CASSLQGLVGYEQYF | TGTGCCAGCAGCTTACAGGGGTTGGTTGGGTACGAGCAGTACTTC
- | TRBJ1-1 | TRBV25-1 | - | CASSVGGAGYTEAFF | TGTGCCAGCTCTGTAGGGGGGGCGGGGTACACTGAAGCTTTCTTT
- | TRBJ2-5 | TRBV7-6 | - | CASSQTLGLRETQYF | TGTGCCAGCAGTCAAACCCTGGGGCTACGTGAGACCCAGTACTTC
- | TRBJ1-5 | TRBV10-3 | - | CAITFSRSRDQPQHF | TGTGCCATCACCTTTTCGCGGAGTCGGGATCAGCCCCAGCATTTT
many | TRBJ1-5 | TRBV2 | TRBD1 | CASSEAPGTGNQPQHF | TGTGCCAGCAGTGAAGCCCCCGGGACAGGCAATCAGCCCCAGCATTTT
- | TRBJ1-5 | TRBV10-3 | - | CAPQVRGGNQPQHF | TGTGCCCCACAGGTCAGGGGAGGCAATCAGCCCCAGCATTTT
many | TRBJ1-6 | TRBV13 | TRBD1 | CASSLRTGLFHF | TGTGCCAGCAGCTTACGGACAGGGCTTTTCCACTTT
- | TRBJ1-2 | TRBV29-1 | - | CSGTPGNYGYTF | TGCAGCGGTACCCCAGGGAACTATGGCTACACCTTC
- | TRBJ2-2 | TRBV19 | TRBD2 | CASSPGLAGSTGELFF | TGTGCCAGTAGTCCGGGACTAGCGGGCAGCACCGGGGAGCTGTTTTTT
many | TRBJ2-2 | TRBV29-1 | TRBD1 | CSVELPGQGARGGELFF | TGCAGCGTTGAATTACCCGGACAGGGGGCGCGGGGCGGGGAGCTGTTTTTT
- | TRBJ2-6 | TRBV29-1 | - | CSVTTGANVLTF | TGCAGCGTAACAACAGGGGCCAACGTCCTGACTTTC
many | TRBJ1-2 | TRBV10-3 | TRBD1 | CATPEDRGGYTF | TGTGCCACCCCTGAGGACAGGGGCGGCTACACCTTC
many | TRBJ2-7 | TRBV7-8 | - | CASSFGESGEQYF | TGTGCCAGCAGCTTTGGGGAGTCTGGCGAGCAGTACTTC
- | TRBJ2-7 | TRBV20-1 | - | CSAGRLSYEQYF | TGCAGTGCGGGACGTCTTTCCTACGAGCAGTACTTC
- | TRBJ2-5 | TRBV20-1 | TRBD2 | CSAEDTSGRSGTQYF | TGCAGTGCTGAGGACACTAGCGGGAGATCGGGGACCCAGTACTTC
- | TRBJ2-5 | TRBV19 | - | CASKVGAGRETQYF | TGTGCCAGTAAAGTAGGGGCGGGTCGGGAGACCCAGTACTTC
many | TRBJ2-5 | TRBV20-1 | TRBD1 | CSAPPGGSKTQYF | TGCAGTGCTCCCCCAGGGGGTTCGAAGACCCAGTACTTC
- | TRBJ1-4 | TRBV11-3 | - | CASSLAPGQATTEKLFF | TGTGCCAGCAGCTTAGCCCCCGGGCAGGCGACTACTGAAAAACTGTTTTTT
many | TRBJ1-1 | TRBV5-1 | - | CASSAPTLAGTATEAFF | TGCGCCAGCAGCGCCCCAACCCTGGCGGGGACTGCGACTGAAGCTTTCTTT
many | TRBJ1-3 | TRBV15 | - | CATSLSLSGNTIYF | TGTGCCACCAGCCTCAGTCTGTCTGGAAACACCATATATTTT
- | TRBJ2-5 | TRBV12-3/TRBV12-4 | TRBD1 | CASSQTPGRGYQETQYF | TGTGCCAGCAGTCAGACCCCGGGCAGGGGGTATCAAGAGACCCAGTACTTC
- | TRBJ2-7 | TRBV7-9 | TRBD1 | CASSTGTGGFNEQYF | TGTGCCAGCAGTACCGGGACAGGGGGCTTCAACGAGCAGTACTTC
many | TRBJ1-1 | TRBV19 | - | CASSGIMNTEAFF | TGTGCCAGTAGCGGAATCATGAACACTGAAGCTTTCTTT
many | TRBJ2-7 | TRBV29-1 | - | CSVRGTRSINEQYF | TGCAGCGTCCGAGGCACGCGCTCGATCAACGAGCAGTACTTC
- | TRBJ1-5 | TRBV15 | - | CATSRDEGFQPQHF | TGTGCCACCAGCAGAGATGAGGGGTTTCAGCCCCAGCATTTT
- | TRBJ2-3 | TRBV15 | TRBD1 | CATSTGQGTDTQYF | TGTGCCACCAGCACAGGACAGGGAACAGATACGCAGTATTTT
many | TRBJ2-7 | TRBV29-1 | - | CSVVGAATEQYF | TGCAGCGTTGTCGGGGCCGCCACCGAGCAGTACTTC
- | TRBJ2-2 | TRBV6-6 | - | CASSYPGARSTGELFF | TGTGCCAGCAGTTACCCGGGGGCGCGGAGCACCGGGGAGCTGTTTTTT
many | TRBJ1-2 | TRBV29-1 | TRBD1 | CSVEGGQGVAYGYTF | TGCAGCGTTGAGGGGGGACAGGGAGTGGCTTATGGCTACACCTTC
- | TRBJ2-7 | TRBV10-2 | TRBD1 | CASSLRFTGTGSYEQYF | TGTGCCAGCAGTTTGAGGTTTACCGGGACAGGGTCCTACGAGCAGTACTTC
many | TRBJ1-6 | TRBV2 | - | CASSKGESYNSPLHF | TGTGCCAGCAGTAAAGGGGAATCCTATAATTCACCCCTCCACTTT
- | TRBJ1-2 | TRBV11-2 | - | CASSLVGTGSDYIF | -
few | TRBJ1-5 | TRBV9 | - | CASSGGGYQPQHF | TGTGCCAGCAGCGGAGGGGGTTATCAGCCCCAGCATTTT
- | TRBJ1-6 | TRBV7-2 | - | CASSQGTRGSPLHF | TGTGCCAGCAGCCAAGGAACACGGGGTTCACCCCTCCACTTT
many | TRBJ1-2 | TRBV6-6 | - | CASSAALRGAHGYTF | TGTGCCAGCAGTGCCGCTTTAAGGGGGGCGCACGGCTACACCTTC
few | TRBJ2-7 | TRBV4-1 | - | CASSPQQSYEQYF | TGCGCCAGCAGCCCCCAGCAGTCCTACGAGCAGTACTTC
- | TRBJ1-1 | TRBV5-1 | - | CASSFPGNTETFF | TGCGCCAGCAGCTTCCCAGGGAACACTGAAACTTTCTTT